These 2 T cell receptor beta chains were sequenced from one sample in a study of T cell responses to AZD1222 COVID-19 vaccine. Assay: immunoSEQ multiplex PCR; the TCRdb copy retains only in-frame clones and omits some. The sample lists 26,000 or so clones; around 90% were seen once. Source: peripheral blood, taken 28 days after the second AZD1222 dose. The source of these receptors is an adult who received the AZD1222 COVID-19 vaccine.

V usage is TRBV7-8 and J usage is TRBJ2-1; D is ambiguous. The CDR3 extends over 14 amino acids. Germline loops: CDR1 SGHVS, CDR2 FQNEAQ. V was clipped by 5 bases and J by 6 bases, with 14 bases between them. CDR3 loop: CASSQSRVINEQFF. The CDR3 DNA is TGTGCCAGCAGCCAATCACGGGTTATCAATGAGCAGTTCTTC.

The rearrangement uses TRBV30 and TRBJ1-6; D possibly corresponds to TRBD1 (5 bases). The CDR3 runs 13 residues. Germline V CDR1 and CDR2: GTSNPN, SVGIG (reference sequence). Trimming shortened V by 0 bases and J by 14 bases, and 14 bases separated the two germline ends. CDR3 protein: CAWSVGTGYTLHF. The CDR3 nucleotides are TGTGCCTGGAGTGTGGGGACGGGCTATACCCTCCACTTT. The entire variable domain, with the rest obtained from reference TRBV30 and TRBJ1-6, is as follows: SQTIHQWPATLVQPVGSPLSLECTVEGTSNPNLYWYRQAAGRGLQLLFYSVGIGQISSEVPQNLSASRPQDRQFILSSKKLLLSDSGFYLCAWSVGTGYTLHFGNGTRLTVT.